Each of the 6 T cell receptor beta chains below was sequenced from the same sample in a study of T cell repertoires in cytomegalovirus infection. TCRdb fed the reads into MiXCR, producing one record per CDR3 protein. The table lists under 800,000 distinct CDR3 sequences, approximately 24% of them singletons. The source material was CD8+ T cells from PBMCs. These receptors were collected from a human donor in good health (CMV status not recorded). Some clones in this sample may be carry-over from other donors' samples.

This clonotype appeared a few times. This chain joins TRBV18 and TRBJ2-1; 12 bases fit TRBD1. The CDR3 runs to 15 residues. V dropped 6 bases and J dropped 7; count of bases not matched to a gene: 7. Germline CDR1 is KGHSH and CDR2 is LQKENI. The DNA for the CDR3 is TGTGCCAGCTCCCCTTCGGGACAGGGGGCTAATGAGCAGTTCTTC. Translating gives CASSPSGQGANEQFF.

The V call is TRBV2, the J call TRBJ2-1, with D tentatively TRBD1 (5 bases). The germline V and J ends were trimmed by 4 bases and 1 base, with 11 bases remaining between them. From germline, CDR1 is SNHLY and CDR2 FYNNEI. The CDR3 contains 15 residues. CDR3 region: CASSAGAGSYNEQFF. For the CDR3, the DNA is TGTGCCAGCAGTGCTGGGGCCGGTTCCTACAATGAGCAGTTCTTC.

The chain combines TRBV6-2 or TRBV6-3 with TRBJ2-7; D gene uncertain. The CDR3 covers 13 residues. V shed 6 bases and J shed 4 bases, with 13 bases lying between them. Germline V CDR1 and CDR2: MNHEY, SVGEGT. As DNA, the CDR3 is TGTGCCAGCAGCCTCCTAGTGGCTTACGAGCAGTACGTC. Encoded protein: CASSLLVAYEQYV.

The gene calls are TRBV19 and TRBJ2-1, with D possibly matching TRBD2 (5 bases). The V gene's germline CDR1 is LNHDA and CDR2 SQIVND (reference sequence). V was clipped by 1 base and J by 0 bases, with 13 bases between them. CDR3 length equals 17 residues. The CDR3 loop is CASSIAEAVSSYNEQFF. Here the CDR3 DNA reads TGTGCCAGTAGTATAGCGGAAGCGGTAAGCTCCTACAATGAGCAGTTCTTC.

The V gene is TRBV5-6, the J gene TRBJ2-7; TRBD2 agrees at 11 bases. The junction had 6 bases not matched to a gene; V was cut back by 4 bases and J by 3 bases. Per germline, CDR1 SGHDT and CDR2 YYEEEE. The CDR3 contains 15 residues. The CDR3 DNA is TGTGCCAGCAGCCCTGGAACTAGCGGGGGCTACGAGCAGTACTTC. Its translation is CASSPGTSGGYEQYF.

This clonotype has just a few counts. J is TRBJ2-2 and V is TRBV24-1; 7 nucleotides align to TRBD1. This CDR3 contains 15 residues. Per the germline V gene, CDR1 is KGHDR and CDR2 is SFDVKD. The J segment lost 3 bases and the V segment lost 4 bases, leaving 4 bases of the junction unmatched. CDR3: CATSDSDRDTGELFF. The CDR3 DNA follows: TGTGCCACCAGTGACTCCGACAGGGACACCGGGGAGCTGTTTTTT.